This TCR beta chain originates from a study of blood T cell repertoires in COVID-19. Study-level information: Specimens from acute and convalescent COVID-19 originated in the United States, Italy and Spain. T cells, B-cell-depleted T cells, or PBMCs supplied cDNA or gDNA.

As processed by the authors: Scientists estimated how many nucleated cells there were by amplifying reference gene primers. The method was immunoSEQ multiplex PCR; TCRdb's version includes in-frame clones alone and lacks a portion of them. The V and J calls and clone size come from that table; D and trimming were worked out from the DNA. This table has 390,000 or so clones, about 90% appearing once. Germline trimming cut 5 bases from V and 6 bases from J; bases unmatched to any gene: 9. The CDR3 totals 15 residues. Germline lookup yields CDR1 MNHEY and CDR2 SMNVEV (reference sequence). The TCR was taken from a young man with active or convalescent COVID-19. The sample comprised peripheral blood. The chain combines TRBV27 with TRBJ2-2, with 7 bases identical to TRBD2. The DNA of the CDR3 is TGTGCCAGCAGTACCCTCGGGGCGGGAGCCGGGGAGCTGTTTTTT. It encodes CASSTLGAGAGELFF.